Presented here are 17 T cell receptor beta chains from one specimen sequenced in a study of vaccination and CD4 T cells after COVID-19. Treatment defined: approximately nine-day PBMC culture with coronavirus spike peptide pools or control peptides (ViraFEST assay). CD4+ T cells that came from the unexposed donor were collected before the COVID-19 pandemic (2011-2018). No cognate antigen is known for these TCRs. The Oncomine TCR Beta short-read assay was what sequenced the DNA obtained from cultured CD4+ T cells. A single record per CDR3 protein comes from TCRdb applying MiXCR to the PCR reads. The sample gives fewer than 8,000 distinct CDR3 sequences, roughly 52% of which show up once; 56% is in the top ten. Sequenced: CD4+ T cells from blood, cultured in vitro. These receptor sequences come from a human donor in good health.

CDR3 nucleotides: TGTGCCAGCAGTTTCAACAATCAGCCCCAGCATTTT. It is translated as CASSFNNQPQHF. This chain connects TRBV27 to TRBJ1-5; D unresolved. V lost 3 bases and J lost 3, with 3 bases in between. This CDR3 has 12 amino acids. CDR1 and CDR2 from the germline V gene are MNHEY and SMNVEV (reference sequence).

The chain joins TRBV19 to TRBJ2-3, with 8 bases aligning to TRBD2. The V gene's germline CDR1 is LNHDA and CDR2 SQIVND (reference sequence). The V gene end was trimmed by 4 bases and the J gene end by 3 bases; junction bases not matched to a gene: 12. The CDR3 sequence is 17 residues long. CDR3 coding DNA: TGTGCCAGTAGTACCCGGCGCAGCGGGGGTCGGACAGATACGCAGTATTTT. This codes for CASSTRRSGGRTDTQYF.

The chain joins TRBV20-1 to TRBJ1-2; no clear D. This CDR3 region has 14 residues. Trimming cost V 0 bases and J 4 bases, with 12 bases left between them. Germline CDR1 is DFQATT and CDR2 is SNEGSKA (reference sequence). This CDR3 is CSARDRVVPYGYTF. CDR3 bases: TGCAGTGCTAGAGATCGAGTGGTTCCCTATGGCTACACCTTC.

The chain recombines TRBV20-1 with TRBJ2-1, with D possibly matching TRBD2 (6 bases). The CDR3 is 14 residues long. Germline loops: CDR1 DFQATT, CDR2 SNEGSKA (reference sequence). V shed 1 base and J shed 10 bases, with 17 bases lying between them. The CDR3, as DNA: TGCAGTGCTAGAGCAGCGTCTAGCGATAGGGAGCAGTTCTTC. Amino acid sequence: CSARAASSDREQFF.

This clonotype was detected a few times. The chain employs TRBV6-5 and TRBJ2-3, with a tentative D call TRBD2 (6 bases). CDR1 is MNHEY, CDR2 SVGAGI, per germline. This CDR3 is 14 amino acids long. Trimming took off 2 bases at V and 3 bases at J, with 9 bases between the two ends. The CDR3 DNA follows: TGTGCCAGCAGTTACCGGGGGAGGACAGATACGCAGTATTTT. This gives the protein CASSYRGRTDTQYF.

The rearrangement joins TRBV4-1 to TRBJ2-5, with D unresolved. CDR1 MGHRA and CDR2 YSYEKL come from the germline V gene. The CDR3 is made up of 13 amino acids. V was pared by 0 bases and J by 5 bases, with 7 bases between. CDR3 sequence reads: CASSQDIWETQYF. In DNA form, the CDR3 reads TGCGCCAGCAGCCAAGATATATGGGAGACCCAGTACTTC.

The rearrangement joins TRBV20-1 to TRBJ1-5, with D possibly TRBD1 on 5 matching bases. This CDR3 contains 15 residues. V was cut by 1 base and J by 5 bases, with 15 bases left in between. CDR1 and CDR2 (germline): DFQATT, SNEGSKA (reference sequence). The DNA of the CDR3 is TGCAGTGCTAGAGGGGTTGGGGCTATGCATCAGCCCCAGCATTTT. Translated: CSARGVGAMHQPQHF.

This clonotype was picked up a small number of times. V is TRBV7-2 and J is TRBJ2-5; 8 bases map to TRBD1. Germline CDR1 and CDR2: SGHTA and FQGNSA. Unmatched junction bases numbered 9, after V lost 5 bases and J lost 4 bases. CDR3 length: 15 amino acids. This chain's CDR3 is CASSRQGALGETQYF. In DNA, the CDR3 is TGTGCCAGCAGCCGCCAGGGGGCTTTGGGAGAGACCCAGTACTTC.

This chain connects TRBV5-6 to TRBJ1-1, with D possibly TRBD1 on 5 matching bases. This CDR3 is built from 14 residues. CDR1 is SGHDT, CDR2 YYEEEE, per germline. Trimming took 4 bases from V and 1 from J, leaving 11 bases between them. CDR3: CASSAGTGNTEAFF. CDR3 coding DNA: TGTGCCAGCAGCGCCGGGACGGGGAACACTGAAGCTTTCTTT.

The chain is built from TRBV6-1 and TRBJ2-2, with 7 bases matching TRBD1. Trimming at V came to 7 bases and at J to 1 base, leaving 6 bases not matched to a gene. The CDR3 totals 15 residues. CDR1 and CDR2 (germline): MNHNS, SASEGT. The CDR3 bases are TGTGCCAGCACACTACGGACAGGGAACACCGGGGAGCTGTTTTTT. Translating gives CASTLRTGNTGELFF.

The sample holds one count of this clonotype. This rearrangement joins TRBV7-8 to TRBJ2-7; the D is unclear. CDR1 SGHVS and CDR2 FQNEAQ come from the germline V gene. CDR3 length: 15 residues. V gave up 1 base and J gave up 0 bases, with 10 bases separating them. CDR3 in amino acids: CASSLEQWYSYEQYF. CDR3 sequence (DNA): TGTGCCAGCAGCTTAGAGCAGTGGTACTCCTACGAGCAGTACTTC.

This clonotype has a handful of counts. The V call is TRBV2, the J call TRBJ1-1; TRBD1 matches at 7 bases. V gave up 5 bases and J gave up 11 bases; unmatched junction bases: 14. CDR3 length: 14 amino acids. Germline V gene lookup returns CDR1 SNHLY and CDR2 FYNNEI. The CDR3: CASSIPRQGPRAFF. Here the CDR3 DNA reads TGTGCCAGCAGTATTCCAAGACAGGGACCGAGGGCTTTCTTT.

This clonotype has just a few counts. The J gene is TRBJ1-2, the V gene TRBV6-2 or TRBV6-3; D remains ambiguous. This CDR3 spans 13 amino acids. Deletions cut 2 bases from V and 4 bases from J, with 8 bases between. Germline CDR1 reads MNHEY; CDR2 reads SVGEGT. CDR3 in amino acids: CASSYGSGYGYTF. CDR3 DNA sequence: TGTGCCAGCAGTTACGGCTCGGGCTATGGCTACACCTTC.

The chain is built from TRBV2 and TRBJ1-2; unclear D gene. The V end was cut by 7 bases, the J end by 7 bases, with 10 bases between. Looked up from germline, CDR1 is SNHLY and CDR2 is FYNNEI. The CDR3 contains 11 residues. CDR3 DNA: TGTGCCAGCACAGAACATGGTGGCTACACCTTC. Protein sequence: CASTEHGGYTF.

This sequence joins TRBV20-1 and TRBJ2-1; D call uncertain. V was cut by 3 bases and J by 7 bases, with 4 bases left in between. CDR3 size: 10 residues. Per germline, CDR1 DFQATT and CDR2 SNEGSKA (reference sequence). The CDR3 DNA reads as TGCAGTGCTAGGGAGAATGAGCAGTTCTTC. It codes for CSARENEQFF.

V is TRBV27 and J is TRBJ2-3; TRBD2 agrees at 10 bases. Trimming removed 5 bases from V and 5 bases from J; junction bases left unmatched: 7. Per germline, CDR1 MNHEY and CDR2 SMNVEV (reference sequence). The CDR3 is made up of 15 amino acids. CDR3 in amino acids: CASSPGTSALDTQYF. The CDR3, as DNA: TGTGCCAGCAGTCCCGGGACTAGCGCTTTAGATACGCAGTATTTT.

The chain employs TRBV7-9 and TRBJ2-5; 9 nucleotides align to TRBD2. The V and J ends lost 5 bases and 6 bases, in that order; junction bases with no gene match: 10. In germline, CDR1 is SEHNR, CDR2 FQNEAQ (reference sequence). The length of the CDR3 is 15 residues. The CDR3 sequence: CASSLGGGVTKTQYF. CDR3 bases: TGTGCCAGCAGCCTTGGCGGGGGGGTGACGAAGACCCAGTACTTC.